This T cell receptor beta chain derives from a study of early T cells in non-severe SARS-CoV-2 infection. Study-wide background: Chains from this unsorted whole-blood bulk RNA could not be paired.

Unmatched junction bases numbered 10, after V lost 2 bases and J lost 6 bases. Germline values: CDR1 SGDLS, CDR2 YYNGEE. CDR3 length: 15 amino acids. Individual cDNA molecules were tagged with unique molecular identifiers, the study reported. TCRdb re-called the 5' RACE reads with MiXCR, one entry per CDR3 protein. Here the sample spans approximately 64,000 distinct CDR3 sequences, roughly 5% being singletons. There are many counts of this clonotype. Its antigen remains unknown. Study-level findings and limits: VDJdb-based matching was biased toward anti-spike CD8 responses and missed private and CD4 specificities.

Input material: whole blood. The TCR originated in an adult who was a healthcare worker with PCR-confirmed SARS-CoV-2 infection or an uninfected control (not recorded which). The chain carries TRBV9 and TRBJ2-5; TRBD2 matches at 7 bases. CDR3 region: CASSVGRDYRKTQYF. CDR3 DNA sequence: TGTGCCAGCAGCGTTGGCCGGGACTACAGGAAGACCCAGTACTTC.